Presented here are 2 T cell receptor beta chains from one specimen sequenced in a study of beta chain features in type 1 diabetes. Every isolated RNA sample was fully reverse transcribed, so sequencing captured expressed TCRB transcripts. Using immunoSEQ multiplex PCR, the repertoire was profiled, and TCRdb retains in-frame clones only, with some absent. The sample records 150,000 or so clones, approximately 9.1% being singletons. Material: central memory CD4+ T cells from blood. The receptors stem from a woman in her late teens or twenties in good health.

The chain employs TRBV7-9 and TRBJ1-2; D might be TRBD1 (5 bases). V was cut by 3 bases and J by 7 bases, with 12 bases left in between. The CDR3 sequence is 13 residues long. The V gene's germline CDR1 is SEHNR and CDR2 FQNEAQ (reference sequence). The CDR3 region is CASSLPGGTGYTF. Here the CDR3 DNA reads TGTGCCAGCAGCTTGCCGGGGGGTACTGGCTACACCTTC.

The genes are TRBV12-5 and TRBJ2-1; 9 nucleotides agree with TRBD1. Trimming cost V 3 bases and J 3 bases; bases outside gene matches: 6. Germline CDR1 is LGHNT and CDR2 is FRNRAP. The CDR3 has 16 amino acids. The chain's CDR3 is CASGFTRTGVYNEQFF. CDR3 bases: TGTGCTAGTGGTTTTACCCGGACAGGGGTCTACAATGAGCAGTTCTTC. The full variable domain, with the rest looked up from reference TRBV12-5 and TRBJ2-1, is DARVTQTPRHKVTEMGQEVTMRCQPILGHNTVFWYRQTMMQGLELLAYFRNRAPLDDSGMPKDRFSAEMPDATLATLKIQPSEPRDSAVYFCASGFTRTGVYNEQFFGPGTRLTVL.